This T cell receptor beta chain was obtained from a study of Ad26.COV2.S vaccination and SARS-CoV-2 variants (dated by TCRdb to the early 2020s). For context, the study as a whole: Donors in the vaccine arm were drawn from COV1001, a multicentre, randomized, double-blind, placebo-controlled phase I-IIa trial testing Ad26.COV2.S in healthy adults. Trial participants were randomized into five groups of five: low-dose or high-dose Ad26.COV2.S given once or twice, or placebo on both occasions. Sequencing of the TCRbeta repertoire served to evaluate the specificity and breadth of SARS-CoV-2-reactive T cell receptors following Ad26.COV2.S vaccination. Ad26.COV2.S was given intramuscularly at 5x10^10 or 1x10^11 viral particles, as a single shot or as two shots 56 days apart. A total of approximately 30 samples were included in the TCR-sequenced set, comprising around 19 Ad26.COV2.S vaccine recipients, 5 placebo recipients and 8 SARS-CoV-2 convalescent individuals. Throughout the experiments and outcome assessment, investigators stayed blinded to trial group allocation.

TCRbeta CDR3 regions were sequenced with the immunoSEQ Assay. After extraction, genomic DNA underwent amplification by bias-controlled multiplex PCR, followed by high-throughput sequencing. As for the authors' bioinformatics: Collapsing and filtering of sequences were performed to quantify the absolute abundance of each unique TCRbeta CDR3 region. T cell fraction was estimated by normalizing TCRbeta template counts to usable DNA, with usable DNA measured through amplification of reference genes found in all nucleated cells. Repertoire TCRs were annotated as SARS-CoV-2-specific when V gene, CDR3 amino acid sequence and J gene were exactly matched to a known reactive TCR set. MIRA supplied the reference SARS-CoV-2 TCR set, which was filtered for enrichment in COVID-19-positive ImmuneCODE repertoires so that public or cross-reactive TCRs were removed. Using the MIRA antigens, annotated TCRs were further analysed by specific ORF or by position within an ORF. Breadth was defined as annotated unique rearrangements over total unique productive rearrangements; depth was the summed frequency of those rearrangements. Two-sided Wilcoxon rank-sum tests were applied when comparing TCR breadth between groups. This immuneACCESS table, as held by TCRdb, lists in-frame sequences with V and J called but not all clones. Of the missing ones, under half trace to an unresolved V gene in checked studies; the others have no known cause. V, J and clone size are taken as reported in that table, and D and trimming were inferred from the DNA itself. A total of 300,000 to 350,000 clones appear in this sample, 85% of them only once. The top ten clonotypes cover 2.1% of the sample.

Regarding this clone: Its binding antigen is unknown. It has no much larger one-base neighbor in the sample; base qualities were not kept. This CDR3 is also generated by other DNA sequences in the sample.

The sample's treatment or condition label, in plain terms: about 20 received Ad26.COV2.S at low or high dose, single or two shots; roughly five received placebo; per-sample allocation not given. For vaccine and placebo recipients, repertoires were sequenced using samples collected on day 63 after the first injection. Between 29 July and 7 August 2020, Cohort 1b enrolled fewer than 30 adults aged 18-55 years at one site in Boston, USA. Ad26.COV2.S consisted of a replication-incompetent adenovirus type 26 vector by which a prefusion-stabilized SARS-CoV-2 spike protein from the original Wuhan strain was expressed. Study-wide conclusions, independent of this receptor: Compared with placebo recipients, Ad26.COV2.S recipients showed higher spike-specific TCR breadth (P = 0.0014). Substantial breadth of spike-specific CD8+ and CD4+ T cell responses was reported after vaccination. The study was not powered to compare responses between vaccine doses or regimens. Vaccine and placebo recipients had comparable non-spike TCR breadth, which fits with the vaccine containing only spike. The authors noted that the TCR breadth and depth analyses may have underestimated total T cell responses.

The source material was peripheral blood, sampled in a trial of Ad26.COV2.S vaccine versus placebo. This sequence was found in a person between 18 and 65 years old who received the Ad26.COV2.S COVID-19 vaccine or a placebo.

The nucleotides are TGCGCCAGCAGCTTAGGCAGCGGGCAAGAGACCCAGTACTTC. It specifies CASSLGSGQETQYF. The rearranged chain carries TRBV5-1 and TRBJ2-5; the D gene is possibly TRBD2, with 6 bases matching. CDR1 and CDR2 are read off the germline V gene as SGHRS and YFSETQ. Including cysteine and phenylalanine, the CDR3 has 14 amino acids. Only the CDR3 region is kept as DNA, spanning 42 bases read in frame from base 1. Trimming costs V 2 bases and J 2 bases, and their ends lie 10 bases apart.